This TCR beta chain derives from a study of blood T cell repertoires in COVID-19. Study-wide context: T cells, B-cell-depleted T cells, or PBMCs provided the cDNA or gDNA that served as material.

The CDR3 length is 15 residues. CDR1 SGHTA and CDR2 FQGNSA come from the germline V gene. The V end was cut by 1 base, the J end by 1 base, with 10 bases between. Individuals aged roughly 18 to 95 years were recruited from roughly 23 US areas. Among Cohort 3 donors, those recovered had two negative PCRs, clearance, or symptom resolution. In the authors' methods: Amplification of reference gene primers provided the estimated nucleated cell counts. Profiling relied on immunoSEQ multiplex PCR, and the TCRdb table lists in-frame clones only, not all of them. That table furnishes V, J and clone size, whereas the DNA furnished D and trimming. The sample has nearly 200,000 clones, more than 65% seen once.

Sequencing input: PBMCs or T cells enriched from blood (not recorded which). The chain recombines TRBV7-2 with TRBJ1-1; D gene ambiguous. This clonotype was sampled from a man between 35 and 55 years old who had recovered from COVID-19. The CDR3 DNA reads TGTGCCAGCAGCTTAGGGGTTGGAGGGAACACTGAAGCTTTCTTT. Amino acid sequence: CASSLGVGGNTEAFF.